Following are 18 T cell receptor beta chains from one sample sequenced in a study of blood T cell repertoires in COVID-19. Using immunoSEQ multiplex PCR, the repertoire was profiled, and TCRdb retains in-frame clones only, with some absent. Of about 270,000 clones in the sample, roughly 85% were seen once. The sequencing sample was made of peripheral blood. The receptors originated from a woman between 50 and 59 years old who had recovered from COVID-19.

This rearrangement joins TRBV27 to TRBJ1-5, with D unresolved. CDR3 length: 14 residues. The germline V gene has CDR1 MNHEY and CDR2 SMNVEV (reference sequence). V was shortened by 5 bases and J by 2 bases, with 10 bases between the two germline ends. The CDR3 DNA reads TGTGCCAGCAGTCGAATTTCGGGCAATCAGCCCCAGCATTTT. Translation gives CASSRISGNQPQHF.

The J gene is TRBJ2-1, the V gene TRBV12-3 or TRBV12-4; D not certain. V lost 6 bases, J lost 9 bases, and 9 bases lay in between. This CDR3 spans 11 amino acids. DNA for the CDR3: TGTGCCAGCAGCTACGCTGGTGAGCAGTTCTTC. Translation: CASSYAGEQFF.

This chain joins TRBV15 and TRBJ1-4; a weak D match, TRBD1 (6 bases). Looked up from germline, CDR1 is LNHNV and CDR2 is YYDKDF (reference sequence). V lost 0 bases and J 3 bases, leaving 8 bases between the germline ends. CDR3 length: 15 residues. The CDR3 sequence is CATSRDRGANEKLFF. The CDR3 DNA reads as TGTGCCACCAGCAGAGACAGGGGAGCTAATGAAAAACTGTTTTTT.

This clone was detected only a few times. The rearrangement joins TRBV20-1 to TRBJ2-7; a possible D gene is TRBD1 (6 bases). Trimming took 3 bases from V and 1 from J, leaving 13 bases between them. Germline-derived CDR1 and CDR2 are DFQATT and SNEGSKA (reference sequence). The CDR3 covers 14 residues. The CDR3: CSASTGRVSYEQYF. DNA for the CDR3: TGCAGTGCTAGTACAGGGCGGGTTTCCTACGAGCAGTACTTC.

This clone showed up just a few times. The genes are TRBV15 and TRBJ2-5; 7 nucleotides line up with TRBD2. Per the germline V gene, CDR1 is LNHNV and CDR2 is YYDKDF (reference sequence). V was clipped by 6 bases and J by 1 base; unmatched bases: 8. CDR3 length equals 15 residues. CDR3 protein: CATSRTGGGQETQYF. The CDR3 DNA follows: TGTGCCACCAGTCGGACTGGCGGGGGCCAAGAGACCCAGTACTTC. Variable domain in full (rest from reference TRBV15 and TRBJ2-5): DAMVIQNPRYQVTQFGKPVTLSCSQTLNHNVMYWYQQKSSQAPKLLFHYYDKDFNNEADTPDNFQSRRPNTSFCFLDIRSPGLGDTAMYLCATSRTGGGQETQYFGPGTRLLVL.

With regard to this clone: This same CDR3 is encoded by further DNA sequences in the sample. V is TRBV5-5 and J is TRBJ2-7; TRBD2 is a possible D gene (6 bases). Germline CDR1 is SGHKS and CDR2 is YYEKEE (reference sequence). V gave up 2 bases and J gave up 0 bases, with 12 bases separating them. The CDR3 loop spans 15 amino acids. CDR3 nucleotide sequence: TGTGCCAGCAGCTTTTTGCGGGATCCCTCCTACGAGCAGTACTTC. Protein: CASSFLRDPSYEQYF.

V is TRBV11-2 and J is TRBJ1-5, with a weak D call TRBD1 (5 bases). Germline V gene data show CDR1 as SGHAT and CDR2 as FQNNGV. V lost 4 bases, J lost 7 bases, and 17 bases lay in between. This CDR3 region has 15 residues. This CDR3 reads CASSSTVGGEQPQHF. CDR3 bases: TGTGCCAGCAGCTCGACCGTGGGGGGGGAACAGCCCCAGCATTTT.

V is TRBV19 and J is TRBJ1-2, with TRBD1 matching over 10 bases. The CDR3 length is 14 residues. Germline CDR1 and CDR2: LNHDA and SQIVND (reference sequence). The trim removed 7 bases at V and 4 bases at J, leaving 6 bases unmatched. The CDR3 here is CASIPTGGSYGYTF. The CDR3 nucleotides are TGTGCCAGTATCCCGACAGGGGGCTCCTATGGCTACACCTTC.

This chain connects TRBV5-4 to TRBJ1-1; D unresolved. CDR3 length: 14 residues. Germline V gene lookup returns CDR1 SGHNT and CDR2 YYREEE (reference sequence). V gave up 0 bases and J gave up 5 bases, with 11 bases separating them. The CDR3, as DNA: TGTGCCAGCAGCTTGGACGGGGTCGCGACTGAAGCTTTCTTT. It encodes CASSLDGVATEAFF. Full variable domain (rest looked up from reference TRBV5-4 and TRBJ1-1): ETGVTQSPTHLIKTRGQQVTLRCSSQSGHNTVSWYQQALGQGPQFIFQYYREEENGRGNFPPRFSGLQFPNYSSELNVNALELDDSALYLCASSLDGVATEAFFGQGTRLTVV.

The J gene is TRBJ2-3, the V gene TRBV19; D is possibly TRBD1 (6 bases). V was pared by 4 bases and J by 2 bases, with 13 bases between. Germline V gives CDR1 LNHDA, CDR2 SQIVND (reference sequence). The CDR3 is made up of 15 amino acids. CDR3 DNA: TGTGCCAGTAGTAAGGGGGTTACCCTCACAGATACGCAGTATTTT. Translating it yields CASSKGVTLTDTQYF.

V and J are TRBV27 and TRBJ1-1; 8 bases agree with TRBD1. The CDR3 consists of 15 residues. Germline CDR1 and CDR2: MNHEY and SMNVEV (reference sequence). The V and J ends lost 6 bases and 4 bases, in that order; junction bases with no gene match: 10. Here the CDR3 reads CASRYNPGGGTEAFF. In nucleotides, the CDR3 is TGTGCCAGCAGGTATAATCCAGGGGGCGGCACTGAAGCTTTCTTT.

Comment on this clone: The same CDR3 also results from other DNA sequences found in this sample. The chain joins TRBV28 to TRBJ1-1; D is perhaps TRBD1 (6 bases). Trimming left V 4 bases short and J 5 bases short, with 11 bases between. The germline V gene encodes CDR1 MDHEN and CDR2 SYDVKM. The CDR3 consists of 13 residues. This chain's CDR3 is CASSSPGVTEAFF. The DNA of the CDR3 is TGTGCCAGCAGTTCCCCAGGGGTAACTGAAGCTTTCTTT. Complete variable domain (other parts from reference TRBV28 and TRBJ1-1): DVKVTQSSRYLVKRTGEKVFLECVQDMDHENMFWYRQDPGLGLRLIYFSYDVKMKEKGDIPEGYSVSREKKERFSLILESASTNQTSMYLCASSSPGVTEAFFGQGTRLTVV.

The chain links TRBV4-3 to TRBJ2-7, with 9 bases aligning to TRBD1. From germline, CDR1 is LGHNA and CDR2 YSLEER. V was clipped by 1 base and J by 5 bases; unmatched bases: 15. CDR3 length: 18 amino acids. This chain's CDR3 is CASSQVLRFGTGLNEQYF. CDR3 coding DNA: TGCGCCAGCAGCCAAGTCCTGCGCTTCGGGACAGGGTTGAACGAGCAGTACTTC.

This clone was observed a single time. V and J are TRBV3-1 (or the pseudogene TRBV3-2) and TRBJ2-1; 9 nucleotides line up with TRBD2. The V segment lost 0 bases and the J segment 7 bases; nucleotides outside the gene matches: 7. This CDR3 is 16 amino acids long. CDR1 is LGHDT and CDR2 is YNNKEL in the germline V gene (reference sequence). The CDR3 coding sequence is TGTGCCAGCAGCCAAGAGCGTCTAGCGGGGCAAAATGAGCAGTTCTTC. Its protein is CASSQERLAGQNEQFF.

A remark on this clone: The same CDR3 is also encoded by other DNA sequences in this sample. The rearrangement uses TRBV19 and TRBJ1-2; 7 bases line up with TRBD1. Germline V gives CDR1 LNHDA, CDR2 SQIVND (reference sequence). The CDR3 extends over 13 amino acids. J was trimmed by 2 bases and V by 4 bases; bases with no gene match: 1. CDR3 sequence reads: CASSKQGNYGYTF. The DNA of the CDR3 is TGTGCCAGTAGTAAACAGGGGAACTATGGCTACACCTTC. Full variable domain (outside the CDR3, taken from reference TRBV19 and TRBJ1-2): DGGITQSPKYLFRKEGQNVTLSCEQNLNHDAMYWYRQDPGQGLRLIYYSQIVNDFQKGDIAEGYSVSREKKESFPLTVTSAQKNPTAFYLCASSKQGNYGYTFGSGTRLTVV.

The chain has TRBV10-3 and TRBJ2-1; the D gene is possibly TRBD1 (7 bases). Germline values: CDR1 ENHRY, CDR2 SYGVKD. Trimming removed 4 bases at V and 4 bases at J, with 11 bases between. This CDR3 contains 14 residues. The DNA for the CDR3 is TGTGCCATCAGTGGGCAGGGGGGTTACAATGAGCAGTTCTTC. Its translation is CAISGQGGYNEQFF.

The genes are TRBV30 and TRBJ2-7, with D unclear. This CDR3 spans 12 amino acids. V lost 5 bases and J lost 1, with 9 bases in between. CDR1 is GTSNPN and CDR2 is SVGIG in the germline V gene (reference sequence). The CDR3 DNA is TGTGCCTGGGCCCCCGGGTCCTACGAGCAGTACTTC. Translated, it gives CAWAPGSYEQYF.

V usage is TRBV7-3 and J usage is TRBJ2-1; perhaps TRBD1 as D (6 bases). The CDR3 runs 16 residues. CDR1 is SGHTA and CDR2 is FQGTGA in the germline V gene. V was cut by 2 bases and J by 5 bases, with 16 bases left in between. CDR3 sequence reads: CASSLALQGTHNEQFF. As DNA, the CDR3 is TGTGCCAGCAGCTTAGCTCTACAGGGTACGCACAATGAGCAGTTCTTC.